This T cell receptor (beta chain) was identified during a study of blood T cell repertoires in COVID-19. TCRdb keeps only in-frame clones here, not all; method: immunoSEQ multiplex PCR. The sample lists 150,000 or so clones, about 77% occurring once. Germline loops: CDR1 LGHDT, CDR2 YNNKEL (reference sequence). V lost 1 base, J lost 6 bases, and 12 bases lay in between. This CDR3 is 14 amino acids long. The sequenced sample consisted of peripheral blood. This chain connects TRBV3-1 (or the pseudogene TRBV3-2) to TRBJ1-2, with D uncertain. The sequence was collected from a woman in her fifties or sixties with active or convalescent COVID-19. The CDR3 bases are TGTGCCAGCAGCCAAGCGGCAGGACTTCATGGCTACACCTTC. Amino acids: CASSQAAGLHGYTF.